This T cell receptor beta chain was captured in a study of T cells in Graves' hyperthyroidism and ophthalmopathy. Study-level points and caveats: Ophthalmopathy was separated from stable hyperthyroidism by a 13 V-J model. Before onset, by a median of approximately 6.8 months, the model predicted ophthalmopathy.

This CDR3 comprises 18 residues. Trimming cost V 6 bases and J 3 bases; bases outside gene matches: 11. In germline, CDR1 is MDHEN, CDR2 SYDVKM. Comments on this clonotype: No antigen is known for it.

Clinical symptoms, serum thyroxine, TRAb, thyroid ultrasound and orbital computed tomography established diagnosis. Predating any ophthalmopathy symptoms, the blood sample was taken at first hyperthyroidism diagnosis. RNA transcripts gave rise to amplified TCR beta CDR3 regions. TCR CDR3 regions were first amplified by RT-PCR with HTBI primers. TCRdb redid the calling of the multiplex PCR reads with MiXCR, one entry per CDR3 protein. The table has approximately 400,000 distinct CDR3 sequences, approximately 15% seen once. The TCR comes from a woman under 30 with Graves' hyperthyroidism that later progressed to Graves' ophthalmopathy. The chain is built from TRBV28 and TRBJ2-3; 14 bases are shared with TRBD2. The sequencing sample was made of blood. CDR3 in DNA: TGTGCCAGCAGATCCAATCCTGGGACTAGCGGGAGTACAGATACGCAGTATTTT. Its translation is CASRSNPGTSGSTDTQYF.